This TCR beta chain was documented in a study of blood T cell repertoires in COVID-19. In the original workflow: Nucleated cell number was recorded as an estimate derived from reference gene primer amplification. Sequenced by immunoSEQ multiplex PCR; TCRdb stores in-frame clones only, minus some. V and J calls and clone size are as listed in that table; D and trimming were resolved from the DNA. Seen here are 110,000 or so clones, approximately 86% observed once, and the top ten hold roughly 8.2%. V lost 0 bases and J 7 bases, leaving 12 bases between the germline ends. This CDR3 contains 14 residues. Germline loops: CDR1 SEHNR, CDR2 FQNEAQ (reference sequence).

This chain links TRBV7-9 with TRBJ2-5; weak D call: TRBD1 (7 bases). The sequence came from a human donor in a cohort sampled during active COVID-19. What was sequenced was peripheral blood. The CDR3 coding sequence is TGTGCCAGCAGCTTAGCTGGGCAGGGGGGGACCCAGTACTTC. Translating gives CASSLAGQGGTQYF.